A selection of T cell receptor beta chains follows, all from one sample in a study of cytomegalovirus exposure and HLA in healthy donors. The assay was immunoSEQ multiplex PCR, and TCRdb's table has in-frame clones only and misses some. The sample contains 150,000 to 200,000 clones, around 80% of which appear only once. Sequenced: PBMCs. The receptors come from a man in his forties or fifties in good health and CMV-seropositive. The CDR3 runs from the conserved cysteine through the conserved F or W. The D gene is left open where the match is weak. Some rows mark clone size as missing; the rest say once, few, many or name a class of expanded clone.

V gene: TRBV11-2; D gene: -; J gene: TRBJ2-1; clone size: few; CDR3 protein: CASSLVGAANEQFF; CDR3 DNA: TGTGCCAGCAGCTTAGTGGGGGCGGCGAATGAGCAGTTCTTC
V gene: TRBV5-1; D gene: TRBD1; J gene: TRBJ1-1; clone size: few; CDR3 protein: CASSSGTGYTEAFF; CDR3 DNA: TGCGCCAGCAGCTCCGGGACAGGTTACACTGAAGCTTTCTTT
V gene: TRBV28; D gene: -; J gene: TRBJ2-1; clone size: -; CDR3 protein: CASSYRGRYSNEQFF; CDR3 DNA: TGTGCCAGCAGTTATCGGGGGAGGTACAGCAATGAGCAGTTCTTC
V gene: TRBV27; D gene: -; J gene: TRBJ1-2; clone size: -; CDR3 protein: CASRRDLGGSYGYTF; CDR3 DNA: TGTGCCAGCAGGCGGGACCTCGGGGGGTCCTATGGCTACACCTTC
V gene: TRBV7-3; D gene: -; J gene: TRBJ2-3; clone size: -; CDR3 protein: CASSLPGDTDTQYF; CDR3 DNA: TGTGCCAGCAGCTTACCGGGGGACACAGATACGCAGTATTTT
V gene: TRBV10-3; D gene: TRBD1; J gene: TRBJ1-2; clone size: -; CDR3 protein: CARLPGQEIHGYTF; CDR3 DNA: TGTGCCAGACTACCGGGACAGGAAATCCATGGCTACACCTTC
V gene: TRBV19; D gene: -; J gene: TRBJ2-1; clone size: -; CDR3 protein: CASSILDSNEQFF; CDR3 DNA: TGTGCCAGTAGTATATTGGACAGCAATGAGCAGTTCTTC
V gene: TRBV5-5; D gene: -; J gene: TRBJ2-5; clone size: once; CDR3 protein: CASSLVQVLQKETQYF; CDR3 DNA: TGTGCCAGCAGCTTAGTGCAGGTTCTTCAGAAAGAGACCCAGTACTTC
V gene: TRBV19; D gene: TRBD1; J gene: TRBJ1-4; clone size: -; CDR3 protein: CATQGAEKKLFF; CDR3 DNA: TGTGCCACACAGGGGGCAGAGAAAAAACTGTTTTTT
V gene: TRBV28; D gene: -; J gene: TRBJ1-1; clone size: -; CDR3 protein: CASKKQGKVEAFF; CDR3 DNA: TGTGCCAGCAAGAAACAGGGAAAAGTGGAAGCTTTCTTT
V gene: TRBV11-3; D gene: TRBD1; J gene: TRBJ1-2; clone size: -; CDR3 protein: CASSSRTGGVPGYTF; CDR3 DNA: TGTGCCAGCAGCTCGAGGACAGGGGGCGTCCCCGGCTACACCTTC
V gene: TRBV19; D gene: TRBD2; J gene: TRBJ2-5; clone size: -; CDR3 protein: CASSIHTSGTETQYF; CDR3 DNA: TGTGCCAGTAGTATCCACACTAGCGGGACCGAGACCCAGTACTTC
V gene: TRBV7-3; D gene: TRBD1; J gene: TRBJ2-7; clone size: -; CDR3 protein: CASRPTGAYEQYF; CDR3 DNA: TGTGCCAGCAGGCCTACAGGGGCATACGAGCAGTACTTC
V gene: TRBV6-1; D gene: -; J gene: TRBJ1-5; clone size: -; CDR3 protein: CASSKQPHNQPQHF; CDR3 DNA: TGTGCCAGCTCTAAACAGCCTCACAATCAGCCCCAGCATTTT
V gene: TRBV1; D gene: -; J gene: TRBJ2-7; clone size: -; CDR3 protein: CTSSQEEGVVAGVWIGPYEQYF; CDR3 DNA: TGCACCAGCAGCCAGGAAGAGGGGGTGGTAGCGGGAGTTTGGATCGGTCCCTACGAGCAGTACTTC
V gene: TRBV11-2; D gene: TRBD2; J gene: TRBJ2-7; clone size: once; CDR3 protein: CASSLGFLAGERAYEQYF; CDR3 DNA: TGTGCCAGCAGCTTAGGTTTTCTAGCGGGAGAAAGGGCCTACGAGCAGTACTTC
V gene: TRBV6-6; D gene: -; J gene: TRBJ2-1; clone size: -; CDR3 protein: CASSQLGVQYEQFF; CDR3 DNA: TGTGCCAGCAGTCAATTAGGGGTACAATATGAGCAGTTCTTC
V gene: TRBV23-1; D gene: TRBD2; J gene: TRBJ2-1; clone size: few; CDR3 protein: CARRGGANNEQFF; CDR3 DNA: TGCGCCCGGCGGGGGGGGGCAAACAATGAGCAGTTCTTC
V gene: TRBV7-7; D gene: -; J gene: TRBJ2-5; clone size: -; CDR3 protein: CASSLGGSGETQYF; CDR3 DNA: TGTGCCAGCAGCTTAGGAGGGAGCGGAGAGACCCAGTACTTC
V gene: TRBV30; D gene: TRBD1; J gene: TRBJ1-2; clone size: -; CDR3 protein: CAWSGAARGQSPNYGYTF; CDR3 DNA: TGTGCCTGGAGTGGGGCCGCGAGGGGGCAGTCCCCTAACTATGGCTACACCTTC
V gene: TRBV15; D gene: -; J gene: TRBJ2-1; clone size: -; CDR3 protein: CATSRADEQFF; CDR3 DNA: TGTGCCACCAGCAGAGCGGATGAGCAGTTCTTC
V gene: TRBV7-2; D gene: -; J gene: TRBJ1-1; clone size: -; CDR3 protein: CASSKKATGAFF; CDR3 DNA: TGTGCCAGCAGCAAAAAAGCAACAGGGGCTTTCTTT
V gene: TRBV7-9; D gene: -; J gene: TRBJ2-1; clone size: -; CDR3 protein: CSSSFSGESYNEQFF; CDR3 DNA: TGTTCCAGCAGCTTCTCGGGAGAAAGCTACAATGAGCAGTTCTTC
V gene: TRBV15; D gene: -; J gene: TRBJ1-4; clone size: -; CDR3 protein: CATSRGRAQGEEKLFF; CDR3 DNA: TGTGCCACCAGCAGAGGACGGGCCCAGGGCGAGGAAAAACTGTTTTTT
V gene: TRBV7-2; D gene: -; J gene: TRBJ2-1; clone size: -; CDR3 protein: CASSQRDSSYNEQFF; CDR3 DNA: TGTGCCAGCAGCCAGAGGGATAGCTCCTACAATGAGCAGTTCTTC
V gene: TRBV5-4; D gene: -; J gene: TRBJ1-1; clone size: once; CDR3 protein: CASSRDGGGMNTEAFF; CDR3 DNA: TGTGCCAGCAGCCGTGACGGCGGGGGTATGAACACTGAAGCTTTCTTT
V gene: TRBV21-1; D gene: -; J gene: TRBJ1-5; clone size: -; CDR3 protein: CASSIRDRGRSSNQPQHF; CDR3 DNA: TGTGCCAGCAGCATCAGAGACAGGGGGAGATCTAGCAATCAGCCCCAGCATTTT
V gene: TRBV4-2; D gene: -; J gene: TRBJ2-5; clone size: few; CDR3 protein: CASSPRQGSKETQYF; CDR3 DNA: TGTGCCAGCAGTCCAAGGCAGGGATCTAAAGAGACCCAGTACTTC
V gene: TRBV5-6; D gene: -; J gene: TRBJ2-1; clone size: -; CDR3 protein: CASSPIPDFGGNEQFF; CDR3 DNA: TGTGCCAGCAGCCCTATCCCCGATTTCGGGGGCAATGAGCAGTTCTTC